This TCR beta chain stems from a study of CD8+ T cells in alopecia areata. Study-wide points: TCRs were shared less clearly across patients than in mice, possibly for HLA-related reasons.

Trimming stripped 2 bases from V and 7 bases from J, with 15 bases between. CDR1 SGHTA and CDR2 FQGNSA come from the germline V gene. The CDR3 loop spans 15 amino acids. Ten or more counts support this clone. The target antigen is unknown. After isolation, RNA underwent reverse transcription to generate cDNA as the sequencing template. The table came from immunoSEQ multiplex PCR; TCRdb's copy has only in-frame clones and leaves some out. The sample includes some 220,000 clones, under 75% of them seen just once. Sample treatment: oral pan-JAK inhibitor, 5-10 mg twice daily. Sequenced here: CD4+ T cells sorted from blood, sampled at week 4, from a patient treated with tofacitinib. V and J are TRBV7-2 and TRBJ1-3; the D gene is possibly TRBD1 (5 bases). The clonotype was recovered from a human donor with alopecia areata. The DNA for the CDR3 is TGTGCCAGCAGCTTAACTCCCGGGACCGGGAACACCATATATTTT. The encoded protein is CASSLTPGTGNTIYF.